This TCR beta chain was obtained from a study of blood T cell repertoires in COVID-19. As for the study in general: Samples of COVID-19 (acute and convalescent) were obtained from the United States, Italy and Spain. From T cells, B-cell-depleted T cells, or PBMCs came the material, which was cDNA or gDNA.

In the original analysis: Amplifying reference gene primers gave estimates of nucleated cell counts. Generated by immunoSEQ multiplex PCR, the TCRdb table keeps only in-frame clones and is missing some. The V and J calls and clone size come from that table; D and trimming were worked out from the DNA. The sample holds over 90,000 clones, 80% to 90% seen once. In germline, CDR1 is LNHDA, CDR2 SQIVND (reference sequence). Trimming took 8 bases from V and 1 from J, leaving 14 bases between them. The CDR3 has 14 residues. The clonotype originates from a woman aged 55-70 years with acute or convalescent COVID-19. The gene calls are TRBV19 and TRBJ1-1; no reliable D call. The sequencing sample was made of peripheral blood. DNA for the CDR3: TGTGCCAGTTCCCATGGAGGGAAGAACACTGAAGCTTTCTTT. Translating gives CASSHGGKNTEAFF.